This T cell receptor (beta chain) was captured by sequencing in a study of graft-versus-host responses after intestinal transplantation listed by TCRdb under 2021. For the wider study: Recipients received multivisceral, liver-intestinal, or isolated intestinal transplants. Donor T cell macrochimerism was defined as a peak of at least 4% donor T cells among recipient peripheral blood mononuclear cells. Bulk TCR-beta CDR3 sequencing was used to track graft-versus-host and host-versus-graft alloreactive T cell clones in the graft, circulation and bone marrow after intestinal transplantation. To identify alloreactive clones, pre-transplant mixed lymphocyte reaction products were sequenced and compared with unstimulated pre-transplant donor and recipient T cells. Anti-thymocyte globulin induction was given to all recipients, followed by maintenance tacrolimus and steroids for two to four years. The cohort enrolled approximately 24 intestinal transplant recipients, one of whom was a retransplant, and a few patients without pretransplant specimens were excluded. Rather than being sequenced by the commercial service, samples from a few later patients were sequenced in-house on an Illumina MiSeq and processed with MiXCR. The investigation overall reported the following: GvH clones were found in recipient bone marrow, and some of the GvH clones appeared earlier in ileal mucosa or blood, which is consistent with an intestinal mucosal origin. Early after transplant, declines in HvG clones were associated with peak levels of circulating GvH clones. High GvH to HvG T cell clonal ratios were observed in the allografts of patients with donor T cell macrochimerism. Conclusions were limited by the relatively low number and heterogeneity of intestinal transplant patients.

The sample's time point, from its label and the paper: cells obtained before transplantation from donor or recipient. CD3+CD4+ and CD3+CD8+ populations were FACS-sorted from unstimulated pre-transplant donor and recipient cells taken from spleen or lymph nodes. The method was the immunoSEQ multiplex PCR assay. For most patients, genomic DNA was isolated using the Qiagen DNeasy Blood and Tissue Kit and was shipped frozen to Adaptive Biotechnologies for TCR sequencing. For most patients, genomic DNA was subjected to high-throughput TCR-beta CDR3 sequencing by Adaptive Biotechnologies. The source study handled its data this way. Adaptive's ImmunoSEQ software supplied the TCR sequencing data for around 17 patients, while MiXCR and VDJtools were used to process three other patients. To correct CD4 versus CD8 sorting errors, any sequence found in both subsets at a frequency ratio below 5:1 was removed. CDR3 nucleotide sequences shared between donor and recipient were removed because the origin of such sequences could not be assigned. Alloreactive clones required at least 2-fold expansion over unstimulated cells and minimum CFSE-low frequency of 0.002% (template counts) or 0.001% (read counts). Clones were considered mappable if detected in sequenced pre-transplant spleen, lymph node, or MLR CFSE-low populations of the donor or recipient. The cumulative frequency of alloreactive clones was calculated as a percentage of all sequences, weighted by copy number. TCRdb carries this immuneACCESS record with in-frame sequences only. Its versions omit some clonotypes, under half of them owing to an unresolved V gene in the studies checked, with the rest unexplained. The DNA gave D and trimming, while V, J and clone size come from that table. This sample holds fewer than 110,000 clones; 80% to 95% were observed only once. The biggest ten clones account for 0.95% to 1.5% of the sample.

At the junction V is shortened by 5 bases and J by 1 base; bases outside the gene matches: 3. There are 13 amino acids in the CDR3, from cysteine to phenylalanine inclusive. The read is trimmed to its CDR3 DNA, 39 bases read in frame from base 1. The germline V gene supplies CDR1 SQVTM and CDR2 ANQGSEA. On this clone itself: Which antigen it targets is not known. One base away there is no much larger clone; base qualities are not given.

Material: unstimulated CD8+ T cells sorted from spleen or lymph node cells, obtained before intestinal transplant. Rearrangement joined TRBV29-1 to TRBJ2-7; 9 middle bases align to TRBD1. The sequence derives from a human donor who received an intestinal transplant. The DNA sequence is as follows: TGCAGCGTTACCGGGACAGGGTCCTACGAGCAGTACTTC. This encodes CSVTGTGSYEQYF.